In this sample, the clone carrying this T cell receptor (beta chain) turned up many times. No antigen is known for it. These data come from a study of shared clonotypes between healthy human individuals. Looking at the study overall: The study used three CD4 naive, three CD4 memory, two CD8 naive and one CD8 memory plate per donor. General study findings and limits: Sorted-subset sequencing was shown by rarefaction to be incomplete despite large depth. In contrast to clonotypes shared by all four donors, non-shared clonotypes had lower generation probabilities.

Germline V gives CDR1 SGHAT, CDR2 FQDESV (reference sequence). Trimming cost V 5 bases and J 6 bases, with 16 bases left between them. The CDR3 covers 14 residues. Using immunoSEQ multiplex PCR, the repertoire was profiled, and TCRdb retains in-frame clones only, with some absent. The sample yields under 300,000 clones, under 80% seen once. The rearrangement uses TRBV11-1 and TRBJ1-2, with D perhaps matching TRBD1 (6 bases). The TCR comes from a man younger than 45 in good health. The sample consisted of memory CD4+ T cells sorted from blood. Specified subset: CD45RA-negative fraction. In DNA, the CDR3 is TGTGCCAGCAGCGCCTATACAGGGTTGGATGGCTACACCTTC. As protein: CASSAYTGLDGYTF.